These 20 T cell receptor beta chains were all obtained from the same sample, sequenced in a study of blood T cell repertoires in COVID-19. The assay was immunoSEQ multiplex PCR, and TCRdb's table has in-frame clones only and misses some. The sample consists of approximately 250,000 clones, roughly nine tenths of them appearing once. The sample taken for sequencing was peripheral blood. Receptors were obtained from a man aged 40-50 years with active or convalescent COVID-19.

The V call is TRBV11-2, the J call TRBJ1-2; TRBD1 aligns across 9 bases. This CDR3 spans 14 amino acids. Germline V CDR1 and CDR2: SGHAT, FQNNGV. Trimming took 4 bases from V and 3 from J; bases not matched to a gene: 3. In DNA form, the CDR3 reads TGTGCCAGCAGCTCTGGGACAGGGCACTATGGCTACACCTTC. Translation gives CASSSGTGHYGYTF.

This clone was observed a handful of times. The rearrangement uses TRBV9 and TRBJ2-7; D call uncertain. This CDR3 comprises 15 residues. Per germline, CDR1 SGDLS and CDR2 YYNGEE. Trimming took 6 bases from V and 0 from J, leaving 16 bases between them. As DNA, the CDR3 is TGTGCCAGCACGCCCGAAGCGAGACCCTCCTACGAGCAGTACTTC. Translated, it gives CASTPEARPSYEQYF.

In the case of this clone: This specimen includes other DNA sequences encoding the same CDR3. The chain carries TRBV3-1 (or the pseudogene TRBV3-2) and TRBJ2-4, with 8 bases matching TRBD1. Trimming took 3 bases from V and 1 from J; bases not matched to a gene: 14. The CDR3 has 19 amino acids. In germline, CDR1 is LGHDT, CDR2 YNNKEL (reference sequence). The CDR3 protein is CASSHLPGQGRSAKNIQYF. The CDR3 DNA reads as TGTGCCAGCAGCCATCTCCCCGGACAGGGAAGATCGGCCAAAAACATTCAGTACTTC.

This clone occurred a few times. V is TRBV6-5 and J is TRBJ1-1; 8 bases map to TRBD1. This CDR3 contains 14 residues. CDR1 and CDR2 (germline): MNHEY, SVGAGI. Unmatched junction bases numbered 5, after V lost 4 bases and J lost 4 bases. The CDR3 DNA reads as TGTGCCAGCAGTTCACAGGGGGGAGGCACTGAAGCTTTCTTT. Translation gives CASSSQGGGTEAFF.

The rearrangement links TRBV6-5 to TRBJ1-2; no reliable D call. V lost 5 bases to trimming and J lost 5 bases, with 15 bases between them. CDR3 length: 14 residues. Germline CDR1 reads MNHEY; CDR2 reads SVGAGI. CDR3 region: CASSNPDSGYGYTF. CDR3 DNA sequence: TGTGCCAGCAGTAATCCCGACTCGGGGTATGGCTACACCTTC.

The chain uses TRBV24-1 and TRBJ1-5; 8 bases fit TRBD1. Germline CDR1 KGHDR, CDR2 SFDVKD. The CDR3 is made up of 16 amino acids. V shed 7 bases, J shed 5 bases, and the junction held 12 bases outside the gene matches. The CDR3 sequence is CATSPSRGLRDQPQHF. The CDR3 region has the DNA TGTGCCACCAGCCCATCCAGGGGGCTGAGGGATCAGCCCCAGCATTTT.

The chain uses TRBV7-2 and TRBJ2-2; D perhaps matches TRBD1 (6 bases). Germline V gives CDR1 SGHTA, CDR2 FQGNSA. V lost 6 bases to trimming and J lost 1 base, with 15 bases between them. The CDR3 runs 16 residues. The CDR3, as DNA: TGTGCCAGCAGAAGGACCGGGACAAGGAACACCGGGGAGCTGTTTTTT. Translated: CASRRTGTRNTGELFF.

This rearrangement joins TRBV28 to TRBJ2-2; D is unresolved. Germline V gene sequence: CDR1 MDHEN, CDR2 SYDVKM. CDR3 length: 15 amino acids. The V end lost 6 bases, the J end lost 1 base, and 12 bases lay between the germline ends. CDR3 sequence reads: CASRRDTWNTGELFF. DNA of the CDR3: TGTGCCAGCAGGCGCGACACATGGAACACCGGGGAGCTGTTTTTT.

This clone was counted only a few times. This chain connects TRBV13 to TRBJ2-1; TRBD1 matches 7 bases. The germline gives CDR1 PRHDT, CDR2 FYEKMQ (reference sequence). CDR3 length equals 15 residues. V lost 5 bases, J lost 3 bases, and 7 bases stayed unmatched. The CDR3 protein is CASSRRDSLYNEQFF. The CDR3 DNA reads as TGTGCCAGCAGCCGACGGGACAGCCTCTACAATGAGCAGTTCTTC.

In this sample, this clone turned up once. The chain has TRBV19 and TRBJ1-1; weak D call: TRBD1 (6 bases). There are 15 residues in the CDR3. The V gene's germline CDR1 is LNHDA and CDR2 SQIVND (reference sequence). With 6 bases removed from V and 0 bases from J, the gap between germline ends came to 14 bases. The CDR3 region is CASSSNRVLNTEAFF. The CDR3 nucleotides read TGTGCCAGTAGCTCCAACAGGGTCCTGAACACTGAAGCTTTCTTT.

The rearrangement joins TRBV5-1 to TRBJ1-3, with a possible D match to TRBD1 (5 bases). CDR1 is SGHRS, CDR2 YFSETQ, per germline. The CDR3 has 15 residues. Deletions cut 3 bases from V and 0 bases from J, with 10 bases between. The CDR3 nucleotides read TGCGCCAGCAGCTCTACAGGTGACTCTGGAAACACCATATATTTT. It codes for CASSSTGDSGNTIYF.

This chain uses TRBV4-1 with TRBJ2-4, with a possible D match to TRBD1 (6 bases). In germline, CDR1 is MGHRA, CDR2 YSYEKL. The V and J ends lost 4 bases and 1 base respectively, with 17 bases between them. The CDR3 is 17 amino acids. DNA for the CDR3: TGCGCCAGCAGCCCCTGGGGGCCGCGGAACGCCAAAAACATTCAGTACTTC. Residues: CASSPWGPRNAKNIQYF.

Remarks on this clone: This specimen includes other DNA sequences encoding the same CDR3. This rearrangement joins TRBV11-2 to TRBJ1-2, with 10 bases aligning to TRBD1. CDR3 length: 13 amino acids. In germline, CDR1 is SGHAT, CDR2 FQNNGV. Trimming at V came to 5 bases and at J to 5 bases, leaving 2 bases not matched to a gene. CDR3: CASSRDRGYGYTF. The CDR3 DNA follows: TGTGCCAGCAGCCGGGACAGGGGATATGGCTACACCTTC.

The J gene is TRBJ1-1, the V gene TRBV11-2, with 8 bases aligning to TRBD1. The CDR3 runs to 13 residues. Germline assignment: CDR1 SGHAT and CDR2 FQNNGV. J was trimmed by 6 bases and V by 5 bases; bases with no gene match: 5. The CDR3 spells CASSVVRGPEAFF. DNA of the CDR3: TGTGCCAGCAGCGTAGTCAGGGGGCCTGAAGCTTTCTTT.

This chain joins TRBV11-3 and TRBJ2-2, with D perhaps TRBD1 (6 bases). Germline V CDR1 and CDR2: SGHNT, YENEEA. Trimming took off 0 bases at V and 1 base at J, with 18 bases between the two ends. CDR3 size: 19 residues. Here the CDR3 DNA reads TGTGCCAGCAGCTTAGATGAGGATCCAGGGGTTCTGAACACCGGGGAGCTGTTTTTT. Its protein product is CASSLDEDPGVLNTGELFF.

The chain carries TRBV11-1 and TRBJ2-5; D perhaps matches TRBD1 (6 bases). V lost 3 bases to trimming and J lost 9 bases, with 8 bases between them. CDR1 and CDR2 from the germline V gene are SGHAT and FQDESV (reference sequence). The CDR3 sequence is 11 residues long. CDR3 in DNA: TGTGCCAGCAGCTTTGGACAGTCCCAGTACTTC. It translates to CASSFGQSQYF.

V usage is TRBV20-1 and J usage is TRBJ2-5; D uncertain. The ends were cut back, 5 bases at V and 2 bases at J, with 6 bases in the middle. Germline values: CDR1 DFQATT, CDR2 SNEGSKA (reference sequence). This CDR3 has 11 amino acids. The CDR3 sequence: CSAGHQETQYF. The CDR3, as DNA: TGCAGTGCTGGGCATCAAGAGACCCAGTACTTC.

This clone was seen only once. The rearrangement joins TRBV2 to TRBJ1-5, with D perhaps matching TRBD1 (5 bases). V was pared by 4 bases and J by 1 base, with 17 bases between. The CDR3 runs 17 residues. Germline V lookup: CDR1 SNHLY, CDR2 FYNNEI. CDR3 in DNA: TGTGCCAGCAGTGCCGGGTCAGGGCTGGGAAGCAATCAGCCCCAGCATTTT. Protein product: CASSAGSGLGSNQPQHF. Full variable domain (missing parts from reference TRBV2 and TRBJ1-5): EPEVTQTPSHQVTQMGQEVILRCVPISNHLYFYWYRQILGQKVEFLVSFYNNEISEKSEIFDDQFSVERPDGSNFTLKIRSTKLEDSAMYFCASSAGSGLGSNQPQHFGDGTRLSIL.

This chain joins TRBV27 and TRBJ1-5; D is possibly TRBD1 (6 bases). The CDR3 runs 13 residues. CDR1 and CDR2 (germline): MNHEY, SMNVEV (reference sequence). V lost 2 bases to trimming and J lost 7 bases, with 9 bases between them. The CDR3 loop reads CASSLIRGQPQHF. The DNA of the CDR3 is TGTGCCAGCAGTTTAATCAGGGGCCAGCCCCAGCATTTT.

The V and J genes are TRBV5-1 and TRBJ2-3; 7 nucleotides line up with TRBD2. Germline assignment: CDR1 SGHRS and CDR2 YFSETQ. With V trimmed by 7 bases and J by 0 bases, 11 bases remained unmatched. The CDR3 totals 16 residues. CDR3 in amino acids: CASQPGGGESTDTQYF. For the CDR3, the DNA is TGCGCCAGCCAACCCGGGGGAGGGGAGAGCACAGATACGCAGTATTTT.